Shown below are 11 T cell receptor beta chains from a single sample sequenced in a study of cytotoxic CD8 clonotypes in ibrutinib-treated CLL. Repertoires were generated with immunoSEQ multiplex PCR, while TCRdb's copy carries only in-frame clones and drops some. The sample holds around 26,000 clones, roughly 85% seen once. Sequencing used PBMCs, obtained after 24 months of ibrutinib treatment. The receptors were gathered from a human donor with chronic lymphocytic leukemia.

The V gene is TRBV18, the J gene TRBJ1-4; D is unresolved. The CDR3 is 15 residues long. The V gene's germline CDR1 is KGHSH and CDR2 LQKENI. Trimming shortened V by 3 bases and J by 7 bases, and 15 bases separated the two germline ends. CDR3 loop: CASSPISQSGEKLFF. CDR3 coding DNA: TGTGCCAGCTCACCGATTAGTCAGTCGGGTGAAAAACTGTTTTTT.

About this clone itself: One end of the junction is discordant with germline, which a read error may explain. The genes are TRBV7-7 and TRBJ1-5; 10 bases map to TRBD1. The CDR3 has 18 residues. Germline V CDR1 and CDR2: SSHAT, FNYEAQ (reference sequence). This CDR3 is CASSPGQGFGLGNQPQHF. The CDR3 DNA reads as TGTGCTAGCAGCCCGGGACAGGGGTTTGGTTTGGGCAATCAGCCCCAGCATTTT.

J is TRBJ2-7 and V is TRBV7-8, with TRBD1 identical over 9 bases. This CDR3 has 15 residues. With V trimmed by 5 bases and J by 2 bases, 7 bases remained unmatched. Germline loops: CDR1 SGHVS, CDR2 FQNEAQ. In nucleotides, the CDR3 is TGTGCCAGCAGCGGGGACAGGGATCGGGCCTACGAGCAGTACTTC. It is translated as CASSGDRDRAYEQYF.

This rearrangement joins TRBV5-6 to TRBJ2-3; 16 nucleotides line up with TRBD2. Germline V gene sequence: CDR1 SGHDT, CDR2 YYEEEE. J gave up 2 bases and V 3 bases, and 6 bases lay outside the gene matches. The CDR3 runs 18 residues. The CDR3 sequence: CASSSPGLAGGPTDTQYF. The CDR3 region has the DNA TGTGCCAGCAGCTCCCCGGGACTAGCGGGGGGGCCCACAGATACGCAGTATTTT.

This rearrangement joins TRBV11-2 to TRBJ1-2; D perhaps matches TRBD1 (6 bases). This CDR3 region has 17 residues. V lost 5 bases to trimming and J lost 0 bases, with 19 bases between them. Germline V gene sequence: CDR1 SGHAT, CDR2 FQNNGV. CDR3 region: CASSPYFPTGTNYGYTF. As DNA, the CDR3 is TGTGCCAGCAGCCCCTATTTCCCAACAGGGACTAACTATGGCTACACCTTC.

The V gene is TRBV4-1, the J gene TRBJ2-5, with D perhaps being TRBD1 or TRBD2 (5 bases each). Trimming stripped 1 base from V and 3 bases from J, with 12 bases between. Germline CDR1 and CDR2: MGHRA and YSYEKL. This CDR3 spans 15 amino acids. The DNA of the CDR3 is TGCGCCAGCAGCCAAGCTCCGGGACCCAAAGAGACCCAGTACTTC. This sequence encodes CASSQAPGPKETQYF.

This sequence joins TRBV5-4 and TRBJ2-7, with a weak D call TRBD1 (5 bases). CDR1 and CDR2 (germline): SGHNT, YYREEE (reference sequence). This CDR3 is built from 15 residues. V gave up 4 bases and J gave up 2 bases, with 16 bases separating them. CDR3: CASSPDMGSAYEQYF. As DNA, the CDR3 is TGTGCCAGCAGCCCGGACATGGGGTCCGCCTACGAGCAGTACTTC.

The chain couples TRBV7-6 to TRBJ2-5; D not certain. The germline V gene encodes CDR1 SGHVS and CDR2 FNYEAQ. V was clipped by 1 base and J by 5 bases, with 8 bases between them. The CDR3 is made up of 13 amino acids. The chain's CDR3 is CASSLVVVETQYF. CDR3 nucleotides: TGTGCCAGCAGCTTAGTAGTCGTGGAGACCCAGTACTTC.

V is TRBV5-4 and J is TRBJ2-1; perhaps TRBD1 as D (7 bases). The CDR3 is made up of 16 amino acids. V gave up 5 bases and J gave up 4 bases, with 19 bases separating them. CDR1 is SGHNT and CDR2 is YYREEE in the germline V gene (reference sequence). In DNA form, the CDR3 reads TGTGCCAGCAGTCTAGCCAGGGGGGAACCATACAATGAGCAGTTCTTC. Its protein is CASSLARGEPYNEQFF.

The V and J genes are TRBV27 and TRBJ1-6; D remains unclear. Germline CDR1 MNHEY, CDR2 SMNVEV (reference sequence). The V end was cut by 3 bases, the J end by 4 bases, with 4 bases between. This CDR3 is 13 amino acids long. The CDR3 here is CASSFWYNSPLHF. The CDR3 DNA reads as TGTGCCAGCAGTTTCTGGTATAATTCACCCCTCCACTTT.

The J gene is TRBJ2-7, the V gene TRBV2; no firm D call. V was shortened by 6 bases and J by 3 bases, with 9 bases between the two germline ends. This CDR3 is 12 amino acids long. CDR1 SNHLY and CDR2 FYNNEI come from the germline V gene. The CDR3 loop is CASRGSYYEQYF. CDR3 sequence (DNA): TGTGCCAGCAGAGGCAGCTACTACGAGCAGTACTTC.